This TCR beta chain was recovered during a study of T cells expressing NK-cell markers (dated by TCRdb to about 2020). General notes on the study: In sorted CD3+CD56+NKG2C+, CD3+CD56+NKG2C- and CD3+CD56-NKG2C+ T-cell subsets from 7 or 8 donors, TCR beta-chain repertoires were profiled. Among the eight sequenced donors, only one was HCMV-seronegative, while the other seven were HCMV-seropositive. The eight sequenced donors were randomly selected healthy volunteers, three men and five women. Libraries were sequenced as 2 x 150 bp reads on Illumina HiSeq 2000/2500, MiSeq or NextSeq.

Counted from cysteine to phenylalanine, this CDR3 has 14 amino acids. The DNA is not on file. CDR1 is given as SEHNR and CDR2 as FQNEAQ, both from the germline V gene (reference sequence). Remarks on this clonotype: Its antigen is not yet known.

HCMV-specific IgG was detected in serum with a commercial ELISA kit to determine HCMV serostatus. Peripheral blood mononuclear cells were isolated from blood by Ficoll density gradient centrifugation. The sequencer was an Illumina HiSeq 2000. 5'RACE template switching, by which a universal primer site and unique molecular identifiers were added, was used to make TCR beta cDNA libraries. cDNA synthesis was primed from the TCR beta constant segment, followed by two successive PCR amplification steps. The study's own analysis went as follows. MIGEC handled demultiplexing of the reads and grouping by UMI, while MiTCR was used to assemble and quantify clonotypes. To exclude erroneous sequences, only TCR cDNA sequences supported by at least two reads were retained. The tcR package was used for downstream repertoire analysis, and clonotypes were matched across fractions by CDR3 nucleotide sequence plus V segment. VDJmatch was used to annotate antigen specificity against VDJdb, with one amino acid substitution in CDR3 permitted. TCRdb reprocessed the reads, so every CDR3 protein sequence counts as one entry and DNA is not shown. What appears here as the V and J calls and clone size reflects TCRdb's work, not the paper's. This sample's clone table shows approximately 170,000 distinct CDR3 sequences. The leading ten clones occupy around 21% of the sample.

Study-level results and caveats: Whether the expanded NKG2C-expressing T cell clones were specific for HCMV antigens remained unclear. Those dominant clonotypes were again the most abundant among CD3+CD56-NKG2C+ cells in a few donors, at about 28.3-65%. In more than five donors, the dominant CD3+CD56+NKG2C+ clonotypes were found to rank among the top 10 CD8+ clonotypes and to make up about 1.0-7.0% of CD8+ T cells.

This receptor was obtained from a man aged 18 to 69 in good health. This chain is built from TRBV7-9 and TRBJ2-7; TCRdb gives TRBD2 as the D gene, but with no DNA this cannot be confirmed. The source material was blood T cells: a sorted CD56 or NKG2C T cell subset, CD4+ or CD8+ T cells, or bulk PBMC T cells (not recorded which). The CDR3 sequence is CASSLTSGSYEQYF.